This T cell receptor beta chain was identified in a study of control samples from healthy donors and cancer patients. On this clone itself: The germline gene is not matched at one end of the junction; a read error may be the cause.

The CDR3 has 15 amino acids. The germline gives CDR1 SGHRS, CDR2 YFSETQ. The table came from immunoSEQ multiplex PCR; TCRdb's copy has only in-frame clones and leaves some out. Among around 150,000 clones, about 87% were seen once, and the ten largest hold 12%. The sequence was collected from a man aged 25-45 years in good health. The sample was blood. The rearrangement joins TRBV5-1 to TRBJ1-4, with no clear D. In DNA form, the CDR3 reads TGCGCCAGCAGATTGGGTCGGTCGGGTAATGAAAAACTGTTTTTT. Protein: CASRLGRSGNEKLFF.